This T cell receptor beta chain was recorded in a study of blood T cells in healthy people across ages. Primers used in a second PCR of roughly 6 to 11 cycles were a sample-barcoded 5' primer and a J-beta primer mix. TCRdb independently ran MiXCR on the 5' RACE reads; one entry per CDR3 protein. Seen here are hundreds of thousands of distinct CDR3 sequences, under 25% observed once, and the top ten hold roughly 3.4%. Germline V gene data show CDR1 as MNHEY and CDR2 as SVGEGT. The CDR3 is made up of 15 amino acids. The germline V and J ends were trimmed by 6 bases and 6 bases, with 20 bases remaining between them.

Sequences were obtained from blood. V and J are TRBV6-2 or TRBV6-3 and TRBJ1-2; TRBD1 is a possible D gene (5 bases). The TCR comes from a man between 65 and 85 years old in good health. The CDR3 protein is CASSRGHRGTDGYTF. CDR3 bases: TGTGCCAGCAGCCGTGGCCACCGGGGGACCGATGGCTACACCTTC.